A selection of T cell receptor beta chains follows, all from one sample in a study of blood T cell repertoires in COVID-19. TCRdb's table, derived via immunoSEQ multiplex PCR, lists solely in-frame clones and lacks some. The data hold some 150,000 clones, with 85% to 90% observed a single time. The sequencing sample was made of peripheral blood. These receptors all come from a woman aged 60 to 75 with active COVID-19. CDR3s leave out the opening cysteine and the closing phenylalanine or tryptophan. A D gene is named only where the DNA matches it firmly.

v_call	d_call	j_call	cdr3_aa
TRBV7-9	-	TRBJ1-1	ASSSTGFAEAF
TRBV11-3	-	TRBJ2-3	ASSPRPSGAQY
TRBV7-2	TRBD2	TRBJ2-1	ASSSGLANYNEQF
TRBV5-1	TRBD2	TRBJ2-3	ASSSQRGPTDTQY
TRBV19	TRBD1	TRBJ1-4	ASSGQAGNEKLF
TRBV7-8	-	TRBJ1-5	ASSFHSQPQH
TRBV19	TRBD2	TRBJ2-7	ASSIGGTSGYEQY
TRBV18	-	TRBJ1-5	ASSTAGNSNQPQH
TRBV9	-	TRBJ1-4	ASSVGGGSHEKLF
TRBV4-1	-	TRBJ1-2	ASSQISRQAYGYT
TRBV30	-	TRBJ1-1	AWNIGRGFNTEAF
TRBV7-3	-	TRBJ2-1	ASSLSGRGRDEQF
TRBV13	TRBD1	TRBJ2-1	ASSPRTGINNEQF
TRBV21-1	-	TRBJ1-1	ASSNPGTGSGTEAF
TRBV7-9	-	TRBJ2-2	ASSFRTENTGELF
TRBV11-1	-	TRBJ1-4	ASSFGRATNEKLF
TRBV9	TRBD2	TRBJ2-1	ASSLTPAGSVGNEQF
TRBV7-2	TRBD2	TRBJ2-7	ASSLDPGGPSYEQY
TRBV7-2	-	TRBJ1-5	ASSLGWAAGDQPQH
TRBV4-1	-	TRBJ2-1	ASSQDLRLGIREQF
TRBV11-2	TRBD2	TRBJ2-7	ASSLRSGGLYEQY
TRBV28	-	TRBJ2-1	ASSRQVYNEQF
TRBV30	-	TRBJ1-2	ACDFRGRHGYT
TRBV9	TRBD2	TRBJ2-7	ASSVGQRGSYEQY
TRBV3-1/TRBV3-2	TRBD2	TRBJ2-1	ASSLAGGEQF
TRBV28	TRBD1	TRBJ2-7	ASSLFQAGQGEQY
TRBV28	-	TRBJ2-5	ASMSAGPGETQY
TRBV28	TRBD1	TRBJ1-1	ASRSTGGAEAF
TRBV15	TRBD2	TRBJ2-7	ATSRALPTSGSYEQY
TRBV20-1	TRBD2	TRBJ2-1	SASRAGVSYNEQF
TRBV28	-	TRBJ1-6	ASSAGVGSPLH
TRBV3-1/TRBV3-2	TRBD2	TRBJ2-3	ASSRLAGGLRDTQY
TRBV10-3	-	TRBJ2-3	AISESARGTDTQY
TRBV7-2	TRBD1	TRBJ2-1	ASSQQGAGMDNEQF
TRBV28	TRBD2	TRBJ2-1	ASSKMAGGQNEQF
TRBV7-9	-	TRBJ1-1	ASSWGGGSTEAF
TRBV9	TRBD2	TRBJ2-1	ASREGPSGSYNEQF
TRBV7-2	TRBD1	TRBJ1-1	ASSLQGQMNTEAF
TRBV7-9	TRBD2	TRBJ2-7	ASSSRRGTTKMCEQY
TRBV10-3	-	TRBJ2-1	AISDAGYEQF
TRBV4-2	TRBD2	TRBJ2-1	ASSQELAGVRNEQF
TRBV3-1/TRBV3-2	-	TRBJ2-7	ASSQERGTSYEQY
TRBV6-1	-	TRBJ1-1	ASSEKPGSNTEAF
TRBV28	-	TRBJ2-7	ASSRVQRVGEQY
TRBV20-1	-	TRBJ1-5	SASSGDQPQH
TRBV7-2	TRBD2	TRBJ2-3	ASSQTSGRAGDTQY
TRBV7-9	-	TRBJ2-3	ASSFPLADTQY
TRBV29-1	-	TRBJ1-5	SVAKGVNQPQH